This entry concerns a single T cell receptor (beta chain). Sequencing used immunoSEQ multiplex PCR; TCRdb keeps in-frame clones, though not all of them. The table includes tens of thousands of clones, under 90% detected once. The data derive from a study of T cell changes during pregnancy in multiple sclerosis. The CDR3 length is 14 residues. V gave up 8 bases and J gave up 6 bases, with 19 bases separating them. Germline CDR1 and CDR2: SGHRS and YFSETQ. The material sequenced was peripheral blood, taken in the first trimester of pregnancy. V and J are TRBV5-1 and TRBJ2-3, with D maybe TRBD2 (7 bases). This receptor was identified in a female donor in good health, enrolled as a control in a pregnancy study. The CDR3 loop is CASQRGGGDDTQYF. The CDR3 bases are TGCGCCAGTCAGAGGGGGGGCGGTGATGATACGCAGTATTTT.